This is a list of T cell receptor beta chains from one sample in a study of control samples from healthy donors and cancer patients. Using immunoSEQ multiplex PCR, the repertoire was profiled, and TCRdb retains in-frame clones only, with some absent. This table holds about 84,000 clones, 84% found once. The sequencing sample was made of PBMCs. These receptors were obtained from a man aged 55-75 years with head and neck cancer. Each CDR3 is given with its conserved first and last residue. A D gene is named only where the DNA matches it firmly. Some rows mark clone size as missing; the rest say once, few, many or name a class of expanded clone.

CDR3 DNA | CDR3 protein | J gene | clone size | V gene | D gene
TGCGCCAGCAGCTTGGGCGGGGCAACCACTGAAGCTTTCTTT | CASSLGGATTEAFF | TRBJ1-1 | NA | TRBV5-1 | NA
TGTGCCAGCTCGAAATCCGGGACAACAAACTACGAGCAGTACTTC | CASSKSGTTNYEQYF | TRBJ2-7 | NA | TRBV21-1 | NA
TGTGCCAGCAGCCCCAAAATATACTTGACTAGCGGGGCCTACGAGCAGTACTTC | CASSPKIYLTSGAYEQYF | TRBJ2-7 | few | TRBV7-8 | TRBD2
TGTGCCAGCAGTTTATTTTCTGGGGCCAACGTCCTGACTTTC | CASSLFSGANVLTF | TRBJ2-6 | NA | TRBV28 | NA
TGTGCCAGCAGTATCGGGTCGAACAATGAGCAGTTCTTC | CASSIGSNNEQFF | TRBJ2-1 | NA | TRBV28 | NA
TGTGCCAGTAGTATACGTGGCTCCCACCAGTACTTC | CASSIRGSHQYF | TRBJ2-5 | NA | TRBV19 | NA
TGTGCCAGCAGTTGGGCCGGGAACATGGGACAGTTCTATAATTCACCCCTCCACTTT | CASSWAGNMGQFYNSPLHF | TRBJ1-6 | NA | TRBV27 | TRBD1
TGTGCCAGCAGTGAGGGGTTCTCTGGAAACACCATATATTTT | CASSEGFSGNTIYF | TRBJ1-3 | NA | TRBV27 | NA
TGTGCCAGCAGTTTTATGAGGAATGAGCAGTTCTTC | CASSFMRNEQFF | TRBJ2-1 | NA | TRBV12-3/TRBV12-4 | NA
TGTGCCAGCATTGGAGGACAGGGGGGGACTGGGCAGTACTTC | CASIGGQGGTGQYF | TRBJ2-4 | NA | TRBV2 | TRBD1
TGTGCCACTAAGACACGGACTAACTATGGCTACACCTTC | CATKTRTNYGYTF | TRBJ1-2 | NA | TRBV19 | NA
TGTGCCATCAGTGGCTCGACTAGCGGGGGGGGAGATACGCAGTATTTT | CAISGSTSGGGDTQYF | TRBJ2-3 | NA | TRBV10-3 | TRBD2
TGCGCCAGCAGCCAAGCGGGACAGGGCCATAGCAATCAGCCCCAGCATTTT | CASSQAGQGHSNQPQHF | TRBJ1-5 | NA | TRBV4-1 | TRBD1
TGTGCCAGTAGTATGGGCCTTCTCAGACAGGGGCCCAGCTACGAGCAGTACTTC | CASSMGLLRQGPSYEQYF | TRBJ2-7 | NA | TRBV19 | TRBD1
TGCGCCAGCAGCCAAATAGACAGGGGCAATCAGCCCCAGCATTTT | CASSQIDRGNQPQHF | TRBJ1-5 | NA | TRBV4-1 | TRBD1
TGTGCCAGCTCACCACCGAAGGGACCGCGCTACGAGCAGTACTTC | CASSPPKGPRYEQYF | TRBJ2-7 | NA | TRBV18 | NA